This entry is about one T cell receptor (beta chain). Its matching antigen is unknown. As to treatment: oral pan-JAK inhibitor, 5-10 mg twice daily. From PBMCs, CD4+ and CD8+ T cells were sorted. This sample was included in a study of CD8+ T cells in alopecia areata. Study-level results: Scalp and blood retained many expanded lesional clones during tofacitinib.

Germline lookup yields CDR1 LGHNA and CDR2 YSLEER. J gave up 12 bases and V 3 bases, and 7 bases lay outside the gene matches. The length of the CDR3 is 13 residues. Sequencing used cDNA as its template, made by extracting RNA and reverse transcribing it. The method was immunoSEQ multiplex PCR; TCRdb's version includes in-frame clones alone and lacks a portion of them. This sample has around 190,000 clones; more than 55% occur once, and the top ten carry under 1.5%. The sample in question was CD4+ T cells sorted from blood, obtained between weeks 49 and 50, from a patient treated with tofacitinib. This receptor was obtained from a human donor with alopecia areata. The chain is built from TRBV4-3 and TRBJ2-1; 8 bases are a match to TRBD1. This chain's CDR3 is CASSQAPGGGQFF. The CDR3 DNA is TGCGCCAGCAGCCAGGCGCCAGGGGGCGGGCAGTTCTTC.